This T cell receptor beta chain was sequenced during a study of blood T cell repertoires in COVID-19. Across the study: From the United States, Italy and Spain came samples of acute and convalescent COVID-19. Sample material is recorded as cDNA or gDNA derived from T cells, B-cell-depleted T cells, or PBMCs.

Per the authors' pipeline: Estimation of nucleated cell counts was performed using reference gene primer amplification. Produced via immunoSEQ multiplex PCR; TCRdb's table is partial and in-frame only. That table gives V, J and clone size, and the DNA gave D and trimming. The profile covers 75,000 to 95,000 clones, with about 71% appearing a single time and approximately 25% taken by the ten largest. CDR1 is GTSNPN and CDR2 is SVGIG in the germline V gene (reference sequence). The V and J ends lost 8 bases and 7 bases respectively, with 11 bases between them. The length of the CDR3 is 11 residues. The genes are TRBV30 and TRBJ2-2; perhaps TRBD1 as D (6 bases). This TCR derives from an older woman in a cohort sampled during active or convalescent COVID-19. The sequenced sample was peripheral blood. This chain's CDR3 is CAGRGIGELFF. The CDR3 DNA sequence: TGTGCCGGCAGGGGAATCGGGGAGCTGTTTTTT.